This TCR beta chain originates from a study of blood T cell repertoires in COVID-19. About the research overall: T cells, B-cell-depleted T cells, or PBMCs supplied cDNA or gDNA.

V gave up 6 bases and J gave up 7 bases; unmatched junction bases: 14. The V gene's germline CDR1 is SQVTM and CDR2 ANQGSEA. The CDR3 loop spans 14 amino acids. In the authors' workflow: Nucleated cell number was recorded as an estimate derived from reference gene primer amplification. Sequencing was performed with immunoSEQ multiplex PCR; in TCRdb, only in-frame clones are kept and a portion is missing. That table is the source of V, J and clone size, and D and trimming were worked out from the DNA. The profile shows approximately 260,000 clones, approximately 87% of them singletons. Sequencing was carried out using peripheral blood. The rearrangement uses TRBV29-1 and TRBJ2-7; TRBD1 matches 8 bases. The TCR comes from a man between 60 and 75 years old who had recovered from COVID-19. The CDR3 loop is CSVAGTGTLREQYF. The CDR3 DNA follows: TGCAGCGTCGCCGGGACAGGTACCTTACGAGAGCAGTACTTC.